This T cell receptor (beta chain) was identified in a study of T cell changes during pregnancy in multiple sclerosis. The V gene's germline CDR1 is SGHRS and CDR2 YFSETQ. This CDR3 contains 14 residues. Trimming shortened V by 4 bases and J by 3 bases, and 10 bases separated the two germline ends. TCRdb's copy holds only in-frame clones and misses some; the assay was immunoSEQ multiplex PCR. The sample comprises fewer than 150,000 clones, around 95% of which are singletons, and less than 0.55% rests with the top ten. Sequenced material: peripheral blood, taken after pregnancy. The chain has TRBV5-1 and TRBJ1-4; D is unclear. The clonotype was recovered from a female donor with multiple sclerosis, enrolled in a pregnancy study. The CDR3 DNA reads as TGCGCCAGCAGCGTGGGGTTAGCTAATGAAAAACTGTTTTTT. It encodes CASSVGLANEKLFF.